This T cell receptor beta chain was profiled in a study of T cells in Graves' hyperthyroidism and ophthalmopathy. Trimming removed 3 bases from V and 8 bases from J, with 17 bases in between. Per germline, CDR1 MNHEY and CDR2 SVGEGT. CDR3 length: 15 residues. Study-wide results and caveats: Most thyroid clonotypes that were expanded above 0.001 also turned up in blood. Through a model of 13 V-J features, ophthalmopathy was separated from stable hyperthyroidism.

There were TCR beta CDR3 regions amplified from RNA transcripts. In the first-round RT-PCR of the TCR CDR3, the HTBI primer set was used. TCRdb processed the multiplex PCR reads anew with MiXCR; each CDR3 protein has one entry. The data show around 480,000 distinct CDR3 sequences, 14% seen once. This clonotype has at least ten counts. Its antigen is currently unknown. The hyperthyroidism was newly diagnosed and had lasted under 2 months; the patients were aged 18 to 65. The TCR was taken from a woman aged 18-30 years with Graves' hyperthyroidism. The material sequenced was blood. The chain has TRBV6-2 or TRBV6-3 and TRBJ2-1, with D possibly called TRBD1 or TRBD2 (5 bases each). CDR3 sequence reads: CASSYANTGTDEQFF. The CDR3, as DNA: TGTGCCAGCAGTTATGCCAACACCGGGACCGATGAGCAGTTCTTC.